Listed below are T cell receptor beta chains from one sample, sequenced in a study of blood T cell repertoires in COVID-19. Assay: immunoSEQ multiplex PCR; the TCRdb copy retains only in-frame clones and omits some. The data contain some 200,000 clones, 80% to 90% of them singletons. The source material was peripheral blood. Source of these receptors: a woman of 80 years or more with acute or convalescent COVID-19. Each CDR3 is given without its conserved first and last residue. The order of the fields is V gene, J gene, clone size, CDR3 protein. Rows may omit the clone size; those that give it use once, few, many or a size class.

>TRBV5-8|TRBJ2-7|once
ASSRHRGGNEQY
>TRBV2|TRBJ2-7|few
ASGGVGTYEQY
>TRBV29-1|TRBJ2-1|NA
SVLRTDPGGHNEQF
>TRBV11-1|TRBJ2-5|NA
ASSTGSQETQY
>TRBV5-1|TRBJ2-5|NA
ASSLAMGGRETQY
>TRBV5-1|TRBJ2-2|NA
ASSETSGIGFGELF
>TRBV7-3|TRBJ1-6|NA
ASSLSSNGGSPLH
>TRBV11-2|TRBJ2-7|NA
ASSPTSDEQY
>TRBV19|TRBJ2-2|NA
ASKGVAGEFAGELF
>TRBV14|TRBJ2-7|NA
ASSLMTGAYEQY
>TRBV15|TRBJ1-5|NA
ATTPTGGGQPQH
>TRBV10-3|TRBJ2-7|NA
AISEVLGANSYEQY
>TRBV14|TRBJ2-5|NA
ASSHELQETQY
>TRBV6-5|TRBJ2-7|NA
ASSPEASGLYEQY
>TRBV5-1|TRBJ2-7|NA
ASSLGRGSYEQY
>TRBV7-9|TRBJ2-3|NA
ASSLSQAGSTDTQY
>TRBV28|TRBJ1-2|NA
ASSFPGGAAGYT
>TRBV5-1|TRBJ2-6|NA
ASSPEAYSGANVLT
>TRBV5-8|TRBJ2-7|NA
ASSLERFLYEQY
>TRBV30|TRBJ1-2|once
AWSAPSPGGRYGYT
>TRBV29-1|TRBJ1-4|NA
SVEDRANEKLF
>TRBV6-5|TRBJ1-2|NA
ASSYSQGVYGYT
>TRBV11-3|TRBJ2-2|once
ASSPGRDRAPTGELF
>TRBV19|TRBJ1-5|NA
ASSDTFNQPQH
>TRBV3-1/TRBV3-2|TRBJ1-5|once
ASSRQGFSNQPQH
>TRBV5-5|TRBJ1-6|NA
ASSSRTVDNSPLH
>TRBV5-6|TRBJ1-6|once
ASSFGTGHNSPLH
>TRBV6-5|TRBJ1-1|NA
ASGRGQNTEAF
>TRBV11-2|TRBJ2-5|NA
ASSSGLAGEQETQY
>TRBV6-5|TRBJ1-5|NA
ASRAGDWEPQH
>TRBV6-4|TRBJ1-1|NA
ASSDRPGQGNTEAF
>TRBV30|TRBJ1-2|NA
AWTLGGGNSGYT
>TRBV11-3|TRBJ1-6|once
ASSPRMENSPLH
>TRBV6-2/TRBV6-3|TRBJ2-2|NA
ASSFGLAAGSGELF